This T cell receptor (beta chain) derives from a study of T cell repertoires in cytomegalovirus infection. At the level of the study: Alongside well-studied HLA-B-restricted CMV epitopes, recently identified HLA-C-restricted CMV epitopes were also used. Matching HLA type, along with CMV infection, was indicated by public TCR beta signatures. Study conclusions and caveats: HLA-C-restricted CMV-specific TCR beta clonotypes were dominant in the ex vivo response.

On this clonotype itself: Its antigen remains unidentified.

Using its own MiXCR run on the reads, TCRdb lists one record per CDR3 protein. Counted here are roughly 920,000 distinct CDR3 sequences, around 31% occurring once; the ten biggest clones make up over 12%. CDR1 and CDR2 (germline): SGHDT, YYEEEE. The CDR3 loop spans 15 amino acids. V lost 4 bases to trimming and J lost 7 bases; unmatched junction nucleotides: 13. This sample comprised cultured CD8+ T cells from PBMCs, obtained from culture after CMV antigen stimulation. V is TRBV5-6 and J is TRBJ2-5, with 7 positions matching TRBD2. This receptor was identified in a human donor in good health (CMV status not recorded). Some clones in this sample may be carry-over from other donors' samples. The CDR3 bases are TGTGCCAGCAGCCACCCGGTCAGCGGGGTGGGGACCCAGTACTTC. Translating it yields CASSHPVSGVGTQYF.